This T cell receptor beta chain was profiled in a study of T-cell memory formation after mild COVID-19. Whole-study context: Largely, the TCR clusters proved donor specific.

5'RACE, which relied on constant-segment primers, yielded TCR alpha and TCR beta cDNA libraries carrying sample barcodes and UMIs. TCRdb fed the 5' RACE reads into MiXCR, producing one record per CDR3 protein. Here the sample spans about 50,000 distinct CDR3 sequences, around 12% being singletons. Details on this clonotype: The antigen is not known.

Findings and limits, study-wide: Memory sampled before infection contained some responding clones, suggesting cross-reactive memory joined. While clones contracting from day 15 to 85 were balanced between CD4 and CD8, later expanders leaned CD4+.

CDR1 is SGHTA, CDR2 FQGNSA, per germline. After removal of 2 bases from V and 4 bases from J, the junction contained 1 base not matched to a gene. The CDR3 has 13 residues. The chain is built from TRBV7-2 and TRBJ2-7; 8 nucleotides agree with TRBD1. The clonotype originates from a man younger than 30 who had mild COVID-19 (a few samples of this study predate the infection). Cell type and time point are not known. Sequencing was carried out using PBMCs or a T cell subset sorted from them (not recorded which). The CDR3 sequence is CASSLRQGYEQYF. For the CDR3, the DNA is TGTGCCAGCAGCTTAAGACAGGGGTACGAGCAGTACTTC.